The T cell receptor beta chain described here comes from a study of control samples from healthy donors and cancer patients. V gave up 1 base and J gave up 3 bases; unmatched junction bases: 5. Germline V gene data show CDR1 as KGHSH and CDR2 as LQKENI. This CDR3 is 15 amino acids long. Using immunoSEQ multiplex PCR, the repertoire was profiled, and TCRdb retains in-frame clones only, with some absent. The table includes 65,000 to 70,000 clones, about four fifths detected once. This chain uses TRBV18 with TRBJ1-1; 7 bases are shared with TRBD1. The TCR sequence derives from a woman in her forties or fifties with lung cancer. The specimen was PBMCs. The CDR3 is CASSPLAGGDTEAFF. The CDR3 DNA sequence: TGTGCCAGCTCACCACTCGCAGGGGGTGACACTGAAGCTTTCTTT. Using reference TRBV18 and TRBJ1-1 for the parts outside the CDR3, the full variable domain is NAGVMQNPRHLVRRRGQEARLRCSPMKGHSHVYWYRQLPEEGLKFMVYLQKENIIDESGMPKERFSAEFPKEGPSILRIQQVVRGDSAAYFCASSPLAGGDTEAFFGQGTRLTVV.